The rows below give T cell receptor beta chains drawn from one sample of a study of graft-versus-host responses after intestinal transplantation. These TCRs' antigens remain unknown. The protocol was immunoSEQ multiplex PCR, while the TCRdb copy is restricted to in-frame clones and leaves out a portion. In the table there are more than 60,000 clones, less than 95% of which are singletons. This specimen consisted of unstimulated CD8+ T cells sorted from spleen or lymph node cells, obtained before intestinal transplant. These receptors all stem from a human donor who received an intestinal transplant. The CDR3 runs from the conserved cysteine through the conserved F or W. A D gene is named only where the DNA matches it firmly.

J gene	V gene	D gene	CDR3 DNA	CDR3 protein
TRBJ1-2	TRBV10-3	NA	TGTGCCATCAGTGAGTCAGAGGAAGATGGCTACACCTTC	CAISESEEDGYTF
TRBJ2-7	TRBV13	NA	TGTGCCAGCAGCCCGCCGTTGGGCGGGTCCTACGAGCAGTACTTC	CASSPPLGGSYEQYF
TRBJ2-2	TRBV18	TRBD1	TGTGCCAGCTCCGGGACAGGGAGCGGGGAGCTGTTTTTT	CASSGTGSGELFF
TRBJ1-1	TRBV4-1	TRBD1	TGCGCCAGCAGCCAGGGGACAGGGATAGCTTTCTTT	CASSQGTGIAFF
TRBJ1-3	TRBV6-1	NA	TGTGCCAGCCGTTATTCTGGAAACACCATATATTTT	CASRYSGNTIYF
TRBJ2-7	TRBV19	NA	TGTGCCAGTAGTGCTTATGAGAGCTCCTACGAGCAGTACTTC	CASSAYESSYEQYF
TRBJ1-4	TRBV2	NA	TGTGCCAGCATATTGGATGGGACTCCTAATGAAAAACTGTTTTTT	CASILDGTPNEKLFF
TRBJ2-3	TRBV7-3	TRBD2	TGTGCCAGCAGCTCCACCGCTCCGGGGGGAGATACGCAGTATTTT	CASSSTAPGGDTQYF
TRBJ1-1	TRBV11-3	NA	TGTGCCAGCAGCTTAGTCAGAAACACTGAAGCTTTCTTT	CASSLVRNTEAFF
TRBJ1-1	TRBV15	NA	TGTGCCACCAGCACCCAGGAGAACACTGAAGCTTTCTTT	CATSTQENTEAFF
TRBJ1-1	TRBV29-1	TRBD1	TGCAGCGTTGAAGGGGACAGACTTGAAGCTTTCTTT	CSVEGDRLEAFF